The 25 T cell receptor beta chains below come from one sample, sequenced in a study of T cell repertoires in cytomegalovirus infection. For these receptors, no antigen is known. MiXCR, run by TCRdb on the reads, gives a single entry per CDR3 protein. The sample has approximately 110,000 distinct CDR3 sequences, over 9% seen once; the top ten hold roughly 31%. Sequenced input: PBMCs, sequenced either directly or after in vitro stimulation (not recorded which). These receptors were collected from a human donor in good health (CMV status not recorded). Some clones in this sample may be carry-over from other donors' samples.

With respect to this clonotype: Given a much more abundant clone one base away, this may be a read error. CDR3 bases: TGTGCCAGCAGTTTAGATTGGGTACGTGAGCAGTTGTTC. This encodes CASSLDWVREQLF. The chain couples TRBV12-3 or TRBV12-4 to TRBJ2-1, with D unclear. This CDR3 is built from 13 residues.

This clonotype came up a few times. The chain's CDR3 is CASRRAGVAKNIQYF. The CDR3 bases are TGTGCCAGCAGACGAGCAGGGGTAGCCAAAAACATTCAGTACTTC. The chain carries TRBV6-2 or TRBV6-3 and TRBJ2-4; D may be TRBD1 (6 bases). Germline V gene data show CDR1 as MNHEY and CDR2 as SVGEGT. This CDR3 is 15 amino acids long. V gave up 6 bases and J gave up 0 bases, with 12 bases separating them.

CDR3 amino acids: CASSQDLYSYEQYF. The DNA of the CDR3 is TGTGCCAGCAGCCAGGACCTATACTCCTACGAGCAGTACTTC. The chain carries TRBV7-3 and TRBJ2-7; D uncertain. The germline CDR1 and CDR2 sequences are SGHTA and FQGTGA. The CDR3 length is 14 residues. V gave up 5 bases and J gave up 0 bases, with 11 bases separating them.

In this sample, this clonotype turned up a few times. The CDR3 is CATSREEAGNTGELFF. CDR3 nucleotides: TGTGCCACCAGCAGAGAGGAAGCGGGGAACACCGGGGAGCTGTTTTTT. J is TRBJ2-2 and V is TRBV15; a possible D gene is TRBD2 (6 bases). Trimming cost V 0 bases and J 1 base, with 9 bases left between them. The CDR3 is 16 amino acids. CDR1 is LNHNV, CDR2 YYDKDF, per germline (reference sequence).

The table lists this clonotype with a few counts. The rearrangement uses TRBV6-6 and TRBJ2-1; 15 bases map to TRBD2. The CDR3 extends over 17 amino acids. In germline, CDR1 is MNHNY, CDR2 SVGAGI (reference sequence). Germline trimming cut 5 bases from V and 6 bases from J; bases unmatched to any gene: 8. CDR3 in DNA: TGTGCCAGCAGTCGGTGGACTAGCGGGAGGGCCTCCAATGAGCAGTTCTTC. Translation: CASSRWTSGRASNEQFF.

This clonotype was detected many times. The chain combines TRBV12-3 or TRBV12-4 with TRBJ1-4, with TRBD1 matching 7 bases. The CDR3 length is 14 residues. V gave up 7 bases and J gave up 6 bases; unmatched junction bases: 8. The CDR3 DNA reads as TGTGCCAGCAATATACAGGGGCTCTATGAAAAACTGTTTTTT. Its protein product is CASNIQGLYEKLFF.

This clonotype was recorded at least ten times. The chain combines TRBV7-2 with TRBJ2-1; no reliable D call. CDR3 length: 19 residues. With 2 bases removed from V and 4 bases from J, the gap between germline ends came to 24 bases. Germline lookup yields CDR1 SGHTA and CDR2 FQGNSA. The CDR3 loop reads CASSLRSNGPSPLYNEQFF. The CDR3 region has the DNA TGTGCCAGCAGCTTAAGATCCAATGGCCCCTCACCTCTTTACAATGAGCAGTTCTTC. The variable domain in full, completed from reference TRBV7-2 and TRBJ2-1, reads GAGVSQSPSNKVTEKGKDVELRCDPISGHTALYWYRQSLGQGLEFLIYFQGNSAPDKSGLPSDRFSAERTGGSVSTLTIQRTQQEDSAVYLCASSLRSNGPSPLYNEQFFGPGTRLTVL.

CDR3 nucleotide sequence: TGCAGTGTGTCAGGACTCTCCTACGAGCAGTACTTC. Protein: CSVSGLSYEQYF. The chain uses TRBV20-1 and TRBJ2-7; D might be TRBD2 (5 bases). Germline loops: CDR1 DFQATT, CDR2 SNEGSKA (reference sequence). Trimming removed 7 bases from V and 0 bases from J, with 10 bases in between. This CDR3 has 12 residues.

This clonotype was picked up many times. The chain is built from TRBV29-1 and TRBJ2-5, with D perhaps given as TRBD1 or TRBD2 (6 bases each). CDR1 is SQVTM and CDR2 is ANQGSEA in the germline V gene. Trimming pared 4 bases from V and 2 bases from J, leaving 11 bases between. CDR3 length equals 13 residues. The CDR3 nucleotides are TGCAGCGTTGCGGGGGCGGATCAAGAGACCCAGTACTTC. Residues: CSVAGADQETQYF.

This chain connects TRBV5-3 to TRBJ2-7; D gene uncertain. TRBV5-3 is sorted into the ORF group, with uncertain function. The CDR3 totals 16 residues. The ends were cut back, 5 bases at V and 3 bases at J, with 21 bases in the middle. In DNA form, the CDR3 reads TGTGCCAGAAGTCGCCGACTTCCCCGGCAGATCTACGAGCAGTACGTC. Translated, it gives CARSRRLPRQIYEQYV.

This clonotype was recorded a few times. V usage is TRBV5-6 and J usage is TRBJ2-7, with 9 nucleotides matching TRBD1. The germline CDR1 and CDR2 sequences are SGHDT and YYEEEE. CDR3 length equals 15 residues. Trimming took 4 bases from V and 1 from J; bases not matched to a gene: 6. The CDR3 here is CASSRRDRASYEQYF. CDR3 bases: TGTGCCAGCAGCCGCCGGGACAGGGCTTCCTACGAGCAGTACTTC. Full variable domain (outside the CDR3, taken from reference TRBV5-6 and TRBJ2-7): DAGVTQSPTHLIKTRGQQVTLRCSPKSGHDTVSWYQQALGQGPQFIFQYYEEEERQRGNFPDRFSGHQFPNYSSELNVNALLLGDSALYLCASSRRDRASYEQYFGPGTRLTVT.

In DNA form, the CDR3 reads TGTGCCAGCAGTGTGGTACAGCATTACAATGAGCAGTTCTTC. Its translation is CASSVVQHYNEQFF. The V call is TRBV2, the J call TRBJ2-1, with no clear D. This CDR3 has 14 amino acids. Germline CDR1 and CDR2: SNHLY and FYNNEI. Between the trimmed V and J ends, which lost 4 bases and 4 bases, there was a span of 11 bases. The entire variable domain, with the rest obtained from reference TRBV2 and TRBJ2-1, is as follows: EPEVTQTPSHQVTQMGQEVILRCVPISNHLYFYWYRQILGQKVEFLVSFYNNEISEKSEIFDDQFSVERPDGSNFTLKIRSTKLEDSAMYFCASSVVQHYNEQFFGPGTRLTVL.

This clonotype was counted ten times or more. The rearrangement uses TRBV7-9 and TRBJ2-1; 7 bases line up with TRBD2. Germline trimming cut 4 bases from V and 2 bases from J; bases unmatched to any gene: 8. Germline V lookup: CDR1 SEHNR, CDR2 FQNEAQ (reference sequence). The CDR3 length is 16 residues. Here the CDR3 DNA reads TGTGCCAGCAGCTCCTCAGCGGGGATGGCCTACAATGAGCAGTTCTTC. It encodes CASSSSAGMAYNEQFF.

This clonotype was seen more than once but under ten times. The chain has TRBV4-1 and TRBJ1-2; D is possibly TRBD1 (6 bases). Germline CDR1 is MGHRA and CDR2 is YSYEKL. CDR3 length equals 15 residues. V lost 2 bases and J 3 bases, leaving 13 bases between the germline ends. The CDR3 region has the DNA TGCGCCAGCAGCCAACTTACCACAGGGCACTATGGCTACACCTTC. It specifies CASSQLTTGHYGYTF.

This clonotype occurred many times. This chain connects TRBV7-9 to TRBJ2-5; 8 bases line up with TRBD2. Unmatched junction bases numbered 10, after V lost 2 bases and J lost 5 bases. The CDR3 consists of 16 residues. Germline V gene data show CDR1 as SEHNR and CDR2 as FQNEAQ (reference sequence). The CDR3 loop reads CASSLTSGSLRETQYF. CDR3 sequence (DNA): TGTGCCAGCAGCTTAACGAGCGGGAGTTTGCGGGAGACCCAGTACTTC.

This chain uses TRBV7-6 with TRBJ2-1, with D hard to call. The CDR3 is 15 residues long. Deletions cut 5 bases from V and 6 bases from J, with 17 bases between. Per germline, CDR1 SGHVS and CDR2 FNYEAQ. This chain's CDR3 is CASSPPPRLGNEQFF. As DNA, the CDR3 is TGTGCCAGCAGCCCTCCACCCCGACTGGGCAATGAGCAGTTCTTC. The complete variable domain, with remaining parts taken from reference TRBV7-6 and TRBJ2-1, reads GAGVSQSPRYKVTKRGQDVALRCDPISGHVSLYWYRQALGQGPEFLTYFNYEAQQDKSGLPNDRFSAERPEGSISTLTIQRTEQRDSAMYRCASSPPPRLGNEQFFGPGTRLTVL.

This clonotype was counted ten times or more. This chain joins TRBV6-5 and TRBJ2-2; D is possibly TRBD1 or TRBD2 (6 bases each). The CDR3 is made up of 13 amino acids. Germline V gives CDR1 MNHEY, CDR2 SVGAGI. Between the trimmed V and J ends, which lost 6 bases and 6 bases, there was a span of 11 bases. The chain's CDR3 is CASRRGEAGELFF. CDR3 nucleotides: TGTGCCAGCAGGAGGGGGGAGGCCGGGGAGCTGTTTTTT.

In its sample, this clonotype was seen a few times. The chain uses TRBV6-8 and TRBJ2-1; D call uncertain. Looked up from germline, CDR1 is MNHGY and CDR2 is SAAAGT. V lost 0 bases and J 5 bases, leaving 5 bases between the germline ends. CDR3 length: 13 residues. The CDR3 protein is CASSYSGDNEQFF. CDR3 nucleotide sequence: TGTGCCAGCAGTTACTCGGGTGACAATGAGCAGTTCTTC.

The chain carries TRBV19 and TRBJ1-5; TRBD1 might be the D (5 bases). Between the trimmed V and J ends, which lost 1 base and 2 bases, there was a span of 12 bases. This CDR3 contains 16 residues. Per the germline V gene, CDR1 is LNHDA and CDR2 is SQIVND (reference sequence). The CDR3 DNA follows: TGTGCCAGTAGTATAGTGGCAGGGAGTGGCAATCAGCCCCAGCATTTT. It yields the protein CASSIVAGSGNQPQHF.

This clonotype was observed at least ten times. The CDR3 sequence is CASSLRQGNSPLHF. As DNA, the CDR3 is TGTGCCAGCAGCCTACGACAGGGGAATTCACCCCTCCACTTT. The rearrangement links TRBV7-9 to TRBJ1-6, with 8 bases aligning to TRBD1. The CDR3 is 14 amino acids. Germline V gene lookup returns CDR1 SEHNR and CDR2 FQNEAQ (reference sequence). With V trimmed by 5 bases and J by 7 bases, 4 bases remained unmatched.

The chain combines TRBV7-2 with TRBJ1-1, with 9 bases aligning to TRBD1. Germline CDR1 SGHTA, CDR2 FQGNSA. Losses at the gene ends were 1 base for V and 8 bases for J; bases not matched to a gene: 2. The length of the CDR3 is 13 residues. In DNA form, the CDR3 reads TGTGCCAGCAGCTTAGTAGGACAGGGGGAAGCTTTCTTT. Its translation is CASSLVGQGEAFF. Full variable domain (rest looked up from reference TRBV7-2 and TRBJ1-1): GAGVSQSPSNKVTEKGKDVELRCDPISGHTALYWYRQSLGQGLEFLIYFQGNSAPDKSGLPSDRFSAERTGGSVSTLTIQRTQQEDSAVYLCASSLVGQGEAFFGQGTRLTVV.

The table lists this clonotype with many counts. The J gene is TRBJ2-1, the V gene TRBV5-4; D is unclear. CDR1 SGHNT and CDR2 YYREEE come from the germline V gene (reference sequence). V was cut by 3 bases and J by 0 bases, with 7 bases left in between. This CDR3 has 14 residues. As DNA, the CDR3 is TGTGCCAGCAGCTCCCCCCGCTCCTACAATGAGCAGTTCTTC. Protein product: CASSSPRSYNEQFF. Full variable domain (remainder filled in from reference TRBV5-4 and TRBJ2-1): ETGVTQSPTHLIKTRGQQVTLRCSSQSGHNTVSWYQQALGQGPQFIFQYYREEENGRGNFPPRFSGLQFPNYSSELNVNALELDDSALYLCASSSPRSYNEQFFGPGTRLTVL.

This clonotype was found many times. The V and J genes are TRBV7-9 and TRBJ2-7, with D unresolved. V was shortened by 2 bases and J by 5 bases, with 19 bases between the two germline ends. The CDR3 loop spans 16 amino acids. Germline CDR1 is SEHNR and CDR2 is FQNEAQ (reference sequence). The CDR3 region is CASSLLGQSRVDEQYF. The DNA of the CDR3 is TGTGCCAGCAGCTTATTGGGTCAGAGTAGGGTGGACGAGCAGTACTTC. The full variable domain, with the rest looked up from reference TRBV7-9 and TRBJ2-7, is DTGVSQNPRHKITKRGQNVTFRCDPISEHNRLYWYRQTLGQGPEFLTYFQNEAQLEKSRLLSDRFSAERPKGSFSTLEIQRTEQGDSAMYLCASSLLGQSRVDEQYFGPGTRLTVT.

This clonotype has at least ten counts. This rearrangement joins TRBV7-6 to TRBJ1-4; 8 nucleotides align to TRBD1. CDR3 size: 16 residues. From germline, CDR1 is SGHVS and CDR2 FNYEAQ. V lost 1 base and J lost 7; bases outside the gene matches: 8. The CDR3 DNA is TGTGCCAGCAGCTTAGAAAGGCAGGGGGCGCGTGAAAAACTGTTTTTT. It encodes CASSLERQGAREKLFF.

The V gene is TRBV20-1, the J gene TRBJ2-3; D may be TRBD1 (5 bases). The germline CDR1 and CDR2 sequences are DFQATT and SNEGSKA (reference sequence). V was trimmed by 0 bases and J by 3 bases, leaving 7 bases between them. The length of the CDR3 is 13 residues. CDR3 amino acids: CSARDDRTDTQYF. The DNA for the CDR3 is TGCAGTGCTAGAGATGACAGAACAGATACGCAGTATTTT.